The 26 T cell receptor beta chains presented below share a single source sample, sequenced in a study of OX40 agonist ivuxolimab in advanced cancers. The protocol used for the library was the immunoSEQ multiplex PCR assay. Entries here come from immuneACCESS through TCRdb and include only in-frame sequences with V and J called. Some clones fail to appear in such tables; in the studies checked, an unresolved V gene covers under half of the shortfall, and the cause of the remainder is unknown. The sample table records about 79,000 clones; 92% of these occur just once. The ten largest clones represent 0.53% of the sample. This specimen consisted of CD4+ or CD8+ T cells sorted from blood, obtained in a trial of the OX40 agonist ivuxolimab. These receptors were obtained from an adult with an advanced solid tumor such as melanoma, head and neck, liver or kidney cancer.

With respect to this clone: The same CDR3 also results from other DNA sequences found in this sample. The genes are TRBV7-9 and TRBJ1-2; no clear D gene. V was shortened by 5 bases and J by 2 bases, with 9 bases between the two germline ends. CDR3 length equals 13 residues. Germline CDR1 reads SEHNR; CDR2 reads FQNEAQ (reference sequence). CDR3 in DNA: TGTGCCAGCAGCCTGGACGGAAACTATGGCTACACCTTC. Translated: CASSLDGNYGYTF.

This chain uses TRBV7-2 with TRBJ2-4; the match to TRBD2 covers 8 bases. Germline CDR1 and CDR2: SGHTA and FQGNSA. Trimming removed 5 bases from V and 3 bases from J; junction bases left unmatched: 12. The CDR3 sequence is 17 residues long. CDR3 sequence: CASSAAFREGIKNIQYF. Here the CDR3 DNA reads TGTGCCAGCAGCGCCGCTTTTCGGGAGGGCATCAAAAACATTCAGTACTTC.

CDR3 loop: CASSSAKRGDTDTQYF. The CDR3 DNA is TGTGCCAGCAGCTCTGCTAAGCGAGGGGACACAGATACGCAGTATTTT. The chain combines TRBV7-2 with TRBJ2-3; D is tentatively TRBD1 or TRBD2 (5 bases each). The CDR3 runs 16 residues. The V gene lost 4 bases and the J gene lost 2 bases, with 16 bases spanning the gap. The germline CDR1 and CDR2 sequences are SGHTA and FQGNSA.

This clone was counted a few times. The chain is built from TRBV28 and TRBJ2-7, with TRBD2 identical over 12 bases. The J segment lost 5 bases and the V segment lost 6 bases, leaving 5 bases of the junction unmatched. The CDR3 runs 14 residues. From germline, CDR1 is MDHEN and CDR2 SYDVKM. The CDR3 sequence is CASRTSGSLHEQYF. The DNA for the CDR3 is TGTGCCAGCAGGACTAGCGGGAGCTTGCACGAGCAGTACTTC.

The chain carries TRBV30 and TRBJ2-3; D not resolved. Trimming shortened V by 4 bases and J by 8 bases, and 7 bases separated the two germline ends. This CDR3 contains 10 residues. Germline CDR1 reads GTSNPN; CDR2 reads SVGIG (reference sequence). The CDR3 is CAWMSVTQYF. The DNA for the CDR3 is TGTGCCTGGATGTCGGTTACGCAGTATTTT. Using reference TRBV30 and TRBJ2-3 for the parts outside the CDR3, the full variable domain is SQTIHQWPATLVQPVGSPLSLECTVEGTSNPNLYWYRQAAGRGLQLLFYSVGIGQISSEVPQNLSASRPQDRQFILSSKKLLLSDSGFYLCAWMSVTQYFGPGTRLTVL.

This clone has a single count. The chain employs TRBV18 and TRBJ1-4; 8 positions agree with TRBD1. J gave up 8 bases and V 1 base, and 9 bases lay outside the gene matches. The CDR3 has 16 amino acids. The V gene's germline CDR1 is KGHSH and CDR2 LQKENI. Here the CDR3 reads CASSPLPTGATEKLFF. In DNA form, the CDR3 reads TGTGCCAGCTCACCACTACCGACAGGGGCTACAGAAAAACTGTTTTTT.

The chain links TRBV9 to TRBJ1-3; D not certain. Germline lookup yields CDR1 SGDLS and CDR2 YYNGEE. CDR3 size: 14 residues. Trimming removed 0 bases at V and 1 base at J, with 5 bases between. The CDR3 here is CASSVDSSGNTIYF. As DNA, the CDR3 is TGTGCCAGCAGCGTAGACAGTTCTGGAAACACCATATATTTT.

The rearrangement joins TRBV11-3 to TRBJ2-5; D possibly corresponds to TRBD2 (5 bases). Germline loops: CDR1 SGHNT, CDR2 YENEEA. The CDR3 covers 15 residues. Trimming removed 5 bases at V and 5 bases at J, with 18 bases between. CDR3 DNA: TGTGCCAGCAGCCTCGGACCCATCCCGGGGGAGACCCAGTACTTC. Protein sequence: CASSLGPIPGETQYF.

The V call is TRBV11-3, the J call TRBJ2-7; D is undetermined. Trimming left V 0 bases short and J 4 bases short, with 4 bases between. Germline V lookup: CDR1 SGHNT, CDR2 YENEEA. This CDR3 spans 12 amino acids. CDR3 residues: CASSLDLYEQYF. In DNA, the CDR3 is TGTGCCAGCAGCTTAGATCTGTACGAGCAGTACTTC.

To note about this clone: Mismatch with germline at one junction end may stem from a read error. The rearrangement links TRBV7-7 to TRBJ2-2; D remains unclear. The germline V gene encodes CDR1 SSHAT and CDR2 FNYEAQ (reference sequence). The CDR3 has 13 residues. The CDR3 region has the DNA TGTGCTAGCAGCCAACAAGACACCGGGGAGCTGTTTTTT. Translated: CASSQQDTGELFF.

In this sample, this clone turned up a few times. This chain joins TRBV11-3 and TRBJ2-1; 10 bases fit TRBD2. Losses at the gene ends were 0 bases for V and 4 bases for J; bases not matched to a gene: 3. This CDR3 is built from 16 residues. Germline CDR1 is SGHNT and CDR2 is YENEEA. CDR3 DNA: TGTGCCAGCAGCTTAGAGGGACTAGCGTTTTACAATGAGCAGTTCTTC. Protein sequence: CASSLEGLAFYNEQFF.

The V gene is TRBV5-4, the J gene TRBJ2-3; the D call may be TRBD1 or TRBD2 (5 bases each). Deletions cut 0 bases from V and 3 bases from J, with 17 bases between. CDR3 length equals 17 residues. Germline CDR1 reads SGHNT; CDR2 reads YYREEE (reference sequence). For the CDR3, the DNA is TGTGCCAGCAGCTTGGCCAGAGGGGTTGGGGGAACAGATACGCAGTATTTT. Protein sequence: CASSLARGVGGTDTQYF.

The gene calls are TRBV2 and TRBJ2-7; 11 nucleotides match TRBD2. J lost 3 bases, V lost 4 bases, and 2 bases had no gene match. The CDR3 is 14 residues long. Germline V gene data show CDR1 as SNHLY and CDR2 as FYNNEI. Written as DNA, the CDR3 is TGTGCCAGCAGTGGACTAGCGGGAAACTACGAGCAGTACTTC. This sequence encodes CASSGLAGNYEQYF.

This chain links TRBV5-4 with TRBJ2-5, with 7 bases fitting TRBD1. Trimming at V came to 3 bases and at J to 5 bases, leaving 10 bases not matched to a gene. Germline lookup yields CDR1 SGHNT and CDR2 YYREEE (reference sequence). CDR3 size: 15 residues. CDR3 in DNA: TGTGCCAGCAGCTCACGACAGGGTATGTGGGAGACCCAGTACTTC. Residues: CASSSRQGMWETQYF.

The CDR3 is CASSFSGYNEQFF. In DNA, the CDR3 is TGTGCCAGCAGCTTTTCGGGCTACAATGAGCAGTTCTTC. The genes are TRBV7-2 and TRBJ2-1, with unresolved D. Germline V gene data show CDR1 as SGHTA and CDR2 as FQGNSA. The CDR3 totals 13 residues. V lost 3 bases to trimming and J lost 3 bases, with 6 bases between them.

The chain links TRBV29-1 to TRBJ2-1; 10 positions agree with TRBD2. Trimming removed 7 bases from V and 6 bases from J; junction bases left unmatched: 9. There are 14 residues in the CDR3. From germline, CDR1 is SQVTM and CDR2 ANQGSEA. CDR3 bases: TGCAGCGGATACGGGCTAGCGGGAGTCAATGAGCAGTTCTTC. It codes for CSGYGLAGVNEQFF.

This chain links TRBV4-3 with TRBJ2-1; D not certain. The CDR3 length is 15 residues. CDR1 is LGHNA, CDR2 YSLEER, per germline. V was cut by 4 bases and J by 5 bases, with 15 bases left in between. CDR3 DNA sequence: TGCGCCAGCAGCCGAATAGGTAACGCCCACAATGAGCAGTTCTTC. It codes for CASSRIGNAHNEQFF.

The CDR3 reads CASSRYRGPNQPQHF. The CDR3 coding sequence is TGTGCCAGCAGCCGGTACAGGGGCCCTAATCAGCCCCAGCATTTT. This rearrangement joins TRBV28 to TRBJ1-5; 7 nucleotides match TRBD1. The length of the CDR3 is 15 residues. Germline loops: CDR1 MDHEN, CDR2 SYDVKM. Trimming cost V 6 bases and J 4 bases; bases outside gene matches: 9.

V usage is TRBV7-2 and J usage is TRBJ1-4; D might be TRBD1 (5 bases). The V gene's germline CDR1 is SGHTA and CDR2 FQGNSA. Trimming pared 1 base from V and 7 bases from J, leaving 10 bases between. This CDR3 has 14 residues. CDR3 nucleotides: TGTGCCAGCAGCTTAGACTTAGGGACTGAAAAACTGTTTTTT. This translates into CASSLDLGTEKLFF.

J is TRBJ1-2 and V is TRBV28; D is perhaps TRBD1 (6 bases). The CDR3 consists of 14 residues. V was trimmed by 8 bases and J by 8 bases, leaving 21 bases between them. Germline V CDR1 and CDR2: MDHEN, SYDVKM. In nucleotides, the CDR3 is TGTGCCAGCTGTGAGGGGGGCCCACCGGGAGGCTACACCTTC. It yields the protein CASCEGGPPGGYTF.

This chain's CDR3 is CASSFSIYEQYF. CDR3 sequence (DNA): TGTGCCAGCAGCTTTAGTATCTACGAGCAGTACTTC. The V call is TRBV11-3, the J call TRBJ2-7; D gene ambiguous. The CDR3 is made up of 12 amino acids. Per germline, CDR1 SGHNT and CDR2 YENEEA. The V gene lost 3 bases and the J gene lost 3 bases, with 6 bases spanning the gap.

The chain recombines TRBV29-1 with TRBJ1-2; a weak D match, TRBD1 (6 bases). V gave up 3 bases and J gave up 4 bases, with 9 bases separating them. The V gene's germline CDR1 is SQVTM and CDR2 ANQGSEA. CDR3 size: 12 residues. The CDR3 coding sequence is TGCAGCGTTGACAGGGGCGGCTATGGCTACACCTTC. Residues: CSVDRGGYGYTF.

The chain joins TRBV9 to TRBJ2-3, with TRBD2 matching over 12 bases. Per germline, CDR1 SGDLS and CDR2 YYNGEE. The CDR3 is 18 amino acids. V lost 4 bases to trimming and J lost 0 bases; unmatched junction nucleotides: 9. This CDR3 reads CASSISSGRALSTDTQYF. CDR3 in DNA: TGTGCCAGCAGCATCTCTAGCGGGAGGGCCCTTAGCACAGATACGCAGTATTTT.

J is TRBJ2-1 and V is TRBV5-1; 7 positions agree with TRBD2. V dropped 2 bases and J dropped 1; count of bases not matched to a gene: 15. The CDR3 totals 19 residues. Germline V gene data show CDR1 as SGHRS and CDR2 as YFSETQ. CDR3 nucleotides: TGCGCCAGCAGCTTCGGGACTACTCTACGAGAAGTATCCTACAATGAGCAGTTCTTC. This sequence encodes CASSFGTTLREVSYNEQFF. Drawing the rest from reference TRBV5-1 and TRBJ2-1, the complete variable domain is KAGVTQTPRYLIKTRGQQVTLSCSPISGHRSVSWYQQTPGQGLQFLFEYFSETQRNKGNFPGRFSGRQFSNSRSEMNVSTLELGDSALYLCASSFGTTLREVSYNEQFFGPGTRLTVL.

The CDR3 sequence is CASSQGPGQGTDTQYF. Here the CDR3 DNA reads TGTGCCAGCAGCCAAGGTCCTGGACAGGGTACAGATACGCAGTATTTT. V usage is TRBV7-3 and J usage is TRBJ2-3; 8 bases are a match to TRBD1. This CDR3 has 16 amino acids. In germline, CDR1 is SGHTA, CDR2 FQGTGA. Trimming cost V 5 bases and J 3 bases; bases outside gene matches: 10.

This clone was observed a few times. In DNA form, the CDR3 reads TGTGCCAGCATCCGACAGGGAGGAAGGACTGAAGCTTTCTTT. It translates to CASIRQGGRTEAFF. V and J are TRBV6-1 and TRBJ1-1; 7 bases agree with TRBD1. J was trimmed by 5 bases and V by 7 bases; bases with no gene match: 10. Looked up from germline, CDR1 is MNHNS and CDR2 is SASEGT. CDR3 length equals 14 residues.